The clone carrying this T cell receptor (beta chain) was seen at least ten times. Its antigen is still unknown. This specimen belongs to a study of T-cell reconstitution after alpha-beta-depleted transplantation in children. Researchers prepared the TCRbeta library using unique molecular identifiers, the study reports. MiXCR was run by TCRdb on the PCR reads, yielding one entry per CDR3 protein. The top ten hold 25% to 30% of the sample, which has roughly 200,000 distinct CDR3 sequences, under 13% seen once. Whole-study findings and limits: In patients about two months after transplant, alpha-beta T cells reportedly arose from several hundred expanded graft clones. One year after transplant, T-cell counts and diversity came mostly from newly produced T cells.

Sample: PBMCs, taken before TCRalphabeta/CD19-depleted stem cell transplant. The source is a child younger than two with acute myeloid leukemia, due to receive a stem cell transplant.

CDR3 in DNA: TGCAGCGTTGACACCTCTGGGGCCAACGTCCTGACTTTC. This translates into CSVDTSGANVLTF. This rearrangement joins TRBV29-1 to TRBJ2-6; D not certain. V was trimmed by 3 bases and J by 0 bases, leaving 3 bases between them. CDR1 is SQVTM, CDR2 ANQGSEA, per germline. This CDR3 contains 13 residues.